The 19 T cell receptor beta chains given below trace back to one sample, sequenced in a study of OX40 agonist ivuxolimab in advanced cancers. Method: immunoSEQ multiplex PCR; TCRdb's copy keeps in-frame clones and lacks some. In the table there are approximately 47,000 clones, 88% of which are singletons. Sequenced here: CD4+ or CD8+ T cells sorted from blood, sampled in a trial of the OX40 agonist ivuxolimab. The receptors here all came from an adult with an advanced solid tumor such as melanoma, head and neck, liver or kidney cancer.

This clone has only one observation. The chain joins TRBV6-5 to TRBJ2-3; D remains unclear. The germline V gene has CDR1 MNHEY and CDR2 SVGAGI. The CDR3 extends over 13 amino acids. Trimming shortened V by 11 bases and J by 5 bases, and 17 bases separated the two germline ends. The CDR3 nucleotides read TGTGCCTGTTCCCACCCCTCAGTAGATACGCAGTATTTT. This translates into CACSHPSVDTQYF.

This sequence joins TRBV10-3 and TRBJ1-1; the match to TRBD1 covers 8 bases. This CDR3 is 14 amino acids long. Germline CDR1 ENHRY, CDR2 SYGVKD. The ends lost 5 bases at V and 10 bases at J; junction bases unmatched: 12. This CDR3 reads CAISPEARGPGAFF. The DNA for the CDR3 is TGTGCCATCAGTCCTGAGGCCAGGGGGCCCGGAGCTTTCTTT.

The chain is built from TRBV27 and TRBJ2-7; the D is unclear. CDR1 MNHEY and CDR2 SMNVEV come from the germline V gene (reference sequence). Deletions cut 3 bases from V and 4 bases from J, with 13 bases between. The CDR3 contains 14 residues. CDR3 residues: CASSFLGSQYEQYF. In nucleotides, the CDR3 is TGTGCCAGCAGTTTTCTAGGCTCGCAATACGAGCAGTACTTC.

The chain carries TRBV29-1 and TRBJ2-7; tentative D call: TRBD1 (6 bases). Germline V gene lookup returns CDR1 SQVTM and CDR2 ANQGSEA. The length of the CDR3 is 13 residues. V gave up 4 bases and J gave up 3 bases, with 13 bases separating them. The CDR3 spells CSVGVQGIYEQYF. The CDR3, as DNA: TGCAGCGTTGGTGTACAGGGAATCTACGAGCAGTACTTC.

The J gene is TRBJ2-1, the V gene TRBV7-2; 9 bases are a match to TRBD2. The CDR3 has 15 residues. V was pared by 5 bases and J by 3 bases, with 5 bases of the junction left unmatched. Per germline, CDR1 SGHTA and CDR2 FQGNSA. CDR3 coding DNA: TGTGCCAGCAGCCCCTTAGCGGGAGTCTACAATGAGCAGTTCTTC. Translated: CASSPLAGVYNEQFF. Based on the CDR3 plus reference TRBV7-2 and TRBJ2-1, the full variable domain is GAGVSQSPSNKVTEKGKDVELRCDPISGHTALYWYRQSLGQGLEFLIYFQGNSAPDKSGLPSDRFSAERTGGSVSTLTIQRTQQEDSAVYLCASSPLAGVYNEQFFGPGTRLTVL.

The J gene is TRBJ2-7, the V gene TRBV19; D is uncertain. Germline assignment: CDR1 LNHDA and CDR2 SQIVND (reference sequence). The CDR3 is 12 residues long. Between the trimmed V and J ends, which lost 7 bases and 3 bases, there was a span of 10 bases. For the CDR3, the DNA is TGTGCCAGTAACGTGACCGGCTACGAGCAGTACTTC. Translation gives CASNVTGYEQYF.

The chain combines TRBV20-1 with TRBJ2-1; no definite D call. Germline-derived CDR1 and CDR2 are DFQATT and SNEGSKA (reference sequence). Trimming left V 0 bases short and J 8 bases short, with 5 bases between. The CDR3 consists of 11 residues. DNA of the CDR3: TGCAGTGCTAGAGATTTGGATGAGCAGTTCTTC. Its protein is CSARDLDEQFF.

This sequence joins TRBV4-3 and TRBJ1-1; D is possibly TRBD1 (5 bases). V was trimmed by 0 bases and J by 3 bases, leaving 11 bases between them. The CDR3 extends over 15 amino acids. CDR1 and CDR2 (germline): LGHNA, YSLEER. In DNA form, the CDR3 reads TGCGCCAGCAGCCAAGATGGGCAGGGACACACTGAAGCTTTCTTT. Translated, it gives CASSQDGQGHTEAFF.

In its sample, this clone was seen a few times. The chain uses TRBV6-1 and TRBJ1-2; D possibly corresponds to TRBD1 (5 bases). The CDR3 has 14 amino acids. Germline V gene data show CDR1 as MNHNS and CDR2 as SASEGT. V was trimmed by 1 base and J by 4 bases, leaving 10 bases between them. The CDR3 bases are TGTGCCAGCAGTGAAGGGGCAGGGAGCTATGGCTACACCTTC. Amino acids: CASSEGAGSYGYTF.

The chain is built from TRBV9 and TRBJ2-1, with D possibly matching TRBD2 (6 bases). This CDR3 contains 17 residues. The ends were cut back, 4 bases at V and 3 bases at J, with 20 bases in the middle. Looked up from germline, CDR1 is SGDLS and CDR2 is YYNGEE. CDR3 sequence (DNA): TGTGCCAGCAGCCCTCGTGGGGACTCCCAGATCTACAATGAGCAGTTCTTC. Residues: CASSPRGDSQIYNEQFF.

This rearrangement joins TRBV7-2 to TRBJ2-5; D possibly matches TRBD1 or TRBD2 (5 bases each). The V gene's germline CDR1 is SGHTA and CDR2 FQGNSA. The CDR3 consists of 15 residues. Trimming took off 1 base at V and 5 bases at J, with 14 bases between the two ends. CDR3 nucleotides: TGTGCCAGCAGCTTAGGCCCGGGGCTCCTGGAGACCCAGTACTTC. This sequence encodes CASSLGPGLLETQYF.

The V gene is TRBV13, the J gene TRBJ2-1; D remains ambiguous. The CDR3 consists of 12 residues. V lost 5 bases, J lost 8 bases, and 10 bases lay in between. Germline-derived CDR1 and CDR2 are PRHDT and FYEKMQ (reference sequence). As DNA, the CDR3 is TGTGCCAGCAGCCCTTTCTCCGATGAGCAGTTCTTC. Translating gives CASSPFSDEQFF.

The CDR3, as DNA: TGTGCCAGCAGCTTACGGGGCGGCGGGGAGCTGTTTTTT. It translates to CASSLRGGGELFF. The rearrangement joins TRBV7-3 to TRBJ2-2; the D call may be TRBD1 or TRBD2 (5 bases each). The length of the CDR3 is 13 residues. Between the trimmed V and J ends, which lost 2 bases and 7 bases, there was a span of 8 bases. Germline V gene lookup returns CDR1 SGHTA and CDR2 FQGTGA. Looking up the rest from reference TRBV7-3 and TRBJ2-2 gives the full variable domain: GAGVSQTPSNKVTEKGKYVELRCDPISGHTALYWYRQSLGQGPEFLIYFQGTGAADDSGLPNDRFFAVRPEGSVSTLKIQRTERGDSAVYLCASSLRGGGELFFGEGSRLTVL.

The V and J genes are TRBV15 and TRBJ2-1, with D perhaps being TRBD1 or TRBD2 (5 bases each). The CDR3 contains 16 residues. Germline-derived CDR1 and CDR2 are LNHNV and YYDKDF (reference sequence). Trimming removed 2 bases from V and 4 bases from J, with 15 bases in between. CDR3 in amino acids: CATSRQRGSLYNEQFF. CDR3 sequence (DNA): TGTGCCACCAGCAGACAGAGGGGATCCCTTTACAATGAGCAGTTCTTC.

The chain uses TRBV5-4 and TRBJ2-7; TRBD1 matches 10 bases. Germline lookup yields CDR1 SGHNT and CDR2 YYREEE (reference sequence). The junction had 4 bases not matched to a gene; V was cut back by 4 bases and J by 6 bases. The CDR3 runs 13 residues. The CDR3 DNA follows: TGTGCCAGCAGCCCAAGGACAGGGGGCGAGCAGTACTTC. It is translated as CASSPRTGGEQYF.

V gene TRBV6-6 combines with J gene TRBJ1-1; D not certain. The CDR3 is made up of 13 amino acids. Trimming pared 8 bases from V and 4 bases from J, leaving 14 bases between. Germline V CDR1 and CDR2: MNHNY, SVGAGI (reference sequence). CDR3 amino acids: CASLSGFVTEAFF. The CDR3, as DNA: TGTGCCAGCCTCTCGGGGTTCGTCACTGAAGCTTTCTTT.

The CDR3 region is CASSVNDRGITIYF. In DNA form, the CDR3 reads TGTGCCAGCAGCGTAAACGACAGGGGCATCACCATATATTTT. V usage is TRBV9 and J usage is TRBJ1-3, with 8 bases fitting TRBD1. CDR1 is SGDLS, CDR2 YYNGEE, per germline. The trim removed 1 base at V and 9 bases at J, leaving 6 bases unmatched. The length of the CDR3 is 14 residues.

The gene calls are TRBV29-1 and TRBJ2-7; D is possibly TRBD1 or TRBD2 (5 bases each). The ends were cut back, 7 bases at V and 4 bases at J, with 11 bases in the middle. Germline CDR1 is SQVTM and CDR2 is ANQGSEA. CDR3 size: 11 residues. CDR3 sequence (DNA): TGCAGCGGAGGGGAAGCGTACGAGCAGTACTTC. Translating gives CSGGEAYEQYF.

The rearrangement uses TRBV5-1 and TRBJ2-3; TRBD2 matches 11 bases. Germline V gene data show CDR1 as SGHRS and CDR2 as YFSETQ. CDR3 size: 17 residues. After removal of 1 base from V and 0 bases from J, the junction contained 4 bases not matched to a gene. The CDR3 protein is CASSLPLAGASTDTQYF. Here the CDR3 DNA reads TGCGCCAGCAGCTTGCCACTAGCGGGAGCAAGCACAGATACGCAGTATTTT.